This T cell receptor beta chain originates from a study of blood T cell repertoires in COVID-19. Germline V gene data show CDR1 as MNHNY and CDR2 as SVGAGI (reference sequence). The junction had 10 bases not matched to a gene; V was cut back by 4 bases and J by 5 bases. The CDR3 has 16 amino acids. Original processing notes: Estimation of nucleated cell counts relied on the amplification of reference gene primers. Sequencing used immunoSEQ multiplex PCR; TCRdb keeps in-frame clones, though not all of them. From that table come the V and J calls and clone size; the DNA was used to work out D and trimming. There are 250,000 to 300,000 clones in the sample; around 86% occur only once, and less than 0.95% lies in the top ten.

Sequenced material: peripheral blood. The TCR sequence derives from a woman in her forties who had recovered from COVID-19. The chain uses TRBV6-6 and TRBJ2-5; TRBD2 matches 10 bases. CDR3 sequence: CASSLTAGGGPETQYF. CDR3 DNA sequence: TGTGCCAGCAGTTTGACAGCGGGGGGGGGACCGGAGACCCAGTACTTC.